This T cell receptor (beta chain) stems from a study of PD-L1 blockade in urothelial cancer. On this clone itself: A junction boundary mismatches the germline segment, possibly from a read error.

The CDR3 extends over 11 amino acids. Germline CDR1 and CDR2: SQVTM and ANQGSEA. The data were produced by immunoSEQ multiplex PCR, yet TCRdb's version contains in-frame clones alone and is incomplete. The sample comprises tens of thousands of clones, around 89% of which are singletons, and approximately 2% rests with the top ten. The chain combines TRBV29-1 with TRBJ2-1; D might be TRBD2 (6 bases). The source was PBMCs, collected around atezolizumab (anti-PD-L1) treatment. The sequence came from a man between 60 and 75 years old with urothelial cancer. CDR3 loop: CSGEGAGQQFF. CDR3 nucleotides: TGCAGCGGTGAAGGGGCGGGACAGCAGTTCTTC.